The 7 T cell receptor beta chains in this list originate from one sample, sequenced in a study of Graves' ophthalmopathy and Graves' hyperthyroidism. TCR beta CDR3 amplification used RNA transcripts. HTBI primers served in a first-round RT-PCR, which a second-round multiplex PCR followed. TCRdb analysed the multiplex PCR reads with MiXCR anew, one entry per CDR3 protein. Of approximately 160,000 distinct CDR3 sequences in the sample, around 39% were seen once. The sample taken for sequencing was peripheral blood. Receptor source: a young man with Graves' ophthalmopathy.

This clonotype was detected many times. This chain links TRBV5-6 with TRBJ1-1, with a possible D match to TRBD1 (5 bases). The CDR3 spans 16 residues. In germline, CDR1 is SGHDT, CDR2 YYEEEE. V lost 0 bases and J 6 bases, leaving 18 bases between the germline ends. The DNA for the CDR3 is TGTGCCAGCAGCTTGGTTGGGCACCCTACAGGCGCTGAAGCTTTCTTT. Amino acid sequence: CASSLVGHPTGAEAFF.

J is TRBJ2-7 and V is TRBV6-1; the match to TRBD1 covers 7 bases. V trimming: 4 bases; J trimming: 0 bases; junction bases outside the gene matches: 3. This CDR3 contains 14 residues. Germline V lookup: CDR1 MNHNS, CDR2 SASEGT. The CDR3 region is CASSGRTGSYEQYF. In DNA, the CDR3 is TGTGCCAGCAGTGGCCGGACAGGCTCCTACGAGCAGTACTTC.

V is TRBV6-2 or TRBV6-3 and J is TRBJ1-1; D is undetermined. The CDR3 runs to 13 residues. V was trimmed by 2 bases and J by 9 bases, leaving 13 bases between them. CDR1 MNHEY and CDR2 SVGEGT come from the germline V gene. The CDR3 bases are TGTGCCAGCAGTTACGTGGTCTTGGCGCAAGCTTTCTTT. Its translation: CASSYVVLAQAFF.

This clonotype was seen at least ten times. The genes are TRBV3-1 and TRBJ1-2; D is possibly TRBD1 (5 bases). The V end lost 1 base, the J end lost 8 bases, and 8 bases lay between the germline ends. CDR1 and CDR2 (germline): LGHDT, YNNKEL (reference sequence). The CDR3 has 12 amino acids. In nucleotides, the CDR3 is TGTGCCAGCAGCCAAGCGACAGAAGGCTACACCTTC. It yields the protein CASSQATEGYTF.

This clonotype turned up a few times. The chain joins TRBV12-3 or TRBV12-4 to TRBJ2-5; TRBD1 agrees at 9 bases. The ends lost 3 bases at V and 5 bases at J; junction bases unmatched: 10. This CDR3 region has 16 residues. The CDR3 nucleotides are TGTGCCAGCAGTTTCCTTTTGGGACAGGGTGGGGAGACCCAGTACTTC. The encoded protein is CASSFLLGQGGETQYF.

This clonotype has at least ten counts. The chain couples TRBV4-1 to TRBJ1-3, with 9 bases fitting TRBD1. Germline CDR1 MGHRA, CDR2 YSYEKL. The CDR3 loop spans 17 amino acids. Trimming took 4 bases from V and 3 from J; bases not matched to a gene: 10. For the CDR3, the DNA is TGCGCCAGCAGCCGCCCATTTACAGGGGGCTATGGAAACACCATATATTTT. Translation: CASSRPFTGGYGNTIYF.

The sample holds one count of this clonotype. The chain has TRBV7-6 and TRBJ1-6, with D possibly TRBD1 on 6 matching bases. Germline-derived CDR1 and CDR2 are SGHVS and FNYEAQ. V was clipped by 4 bases and J by 10 bases, with 17 bases between them. The CDR3 is 15 residues long. CDR3 region: CASSSTTGLGSPLHF. The CDR3 region has the DNA TGTGCCAGCAGCTCGACGACAGGTCTCGGGTCACCCCTCCACTTT.